Presented here are 12 T cell receptor beta chains from one specimen sequenced in a study of T cells in tuberculosis. The data were produced by immunoSEQ multiplex PCR, yet TCRdb's version contains in-frame clones alone and is incomplete. The sample lists 35,000 to 45,000 clones; roughly 93% were seen once. The sample consisted of PBMCs. The receptors come from a donor between 10 and 35 years old with latent tuberculosis or without tuberculosis infection. Some clones in this sample may be carry-over from other donors' samples.

V and J are TRBV7-2 and TRBJ1-2; 9 nucleotides line up with TRBD1. The CDR3 loop spans 14 amino acids. Germline-derived CDR1 and CDR2 are SGHTA and FQGNSA. After removal of 7 bases from V and 4 bases from J, the junction contained 7 bases not matched to a gene. The CDR3 nucleotides read TGTGCCAGCACCGGACAGGGGAACGCCTATGGCTACACCTTC. Its translation is CASTGQGNAYGYTF.

This clone was counted a single time. J is TRBJ1-2 and V is TRBV9; TRBD1 agrees at 9 bases. Trimming took 6 bases from V and 0 from J; bases not matched to a gene: 9. Per germline, CDR1 SGDLS and CDR2 YYNGEE. The CDR3 spans 16 residues. CDR3 amino acids: CASNRGLREANYGYTF. The DNA of the CDR3 is TGTGCCAGCAACAGGGGGCTTCGTGAAGCTAACTATGGCTACACCTTC.

V and J are TRBV10-3 and TRBJ1-6; D is undetermined. V lost 5 bases and J lost 8, with 10 bases in between. CDR1 and CDR2 from the germline V gene are ENHRY and SYGVKD. This CDR3 spans 13 amino acids. The CDR3 region is CAISFSDDSPLHF. The DNA for the CDR3 is TGTGCCATCAGTTTCAGTGATGATTCACCCCTCCACTTT.

V is TRBV10-3 and J is TRBJ1-2; 7 bases map to TRBD1. Germline-derived CDR1 and CDR2 are ENHRY and SYGVKD. The CDR3 spans 13 residues. The ends lost 8 bases at V and 5 bases at J; junction bases unmatched: 8. CDR3 sequence reads: CAIRTGLGYGYTF. CDR3 nucleotide sequence: TGTGCCATCCGGACAGGACTTGGATATGGCTACACCTTC.

CDR3 sequence (DNA): TGTGCCACCAGCTTCGGGGAGAACACTGAAGCTTTCTTT. Amino acids: CATSFGENTEAFF. This sequence joins TRBV10-3 and TRBJ1-1; D call uncertain. Deletions cut 10 bases from V and 1 base from J, with 13 bases between. The germline gives CDR1 ENHRY, CDR2 SYGVKD. The CDR3 loop spans 13 amino acids.

The V gene is TRBV10-1, the J gene TRBJ2-1, with D perhaps TRBD2 (5 bases). The germline V gene encodes CDR1 WNHNN and CDR2 SYGVQD (reference sequence). V was trimmed by 8 bases and J by 5 bases, leaving 13 bases between them. This CDR3 is 13 amino acids long. CDR3 nucleotide sequence: TGCGCCAGCCGGGATGAAGCCGACAATGAGCAGTTCTTC. Encoded protein: CASRDEADNEQFF.

This clone was detected once. This chain connects TRBV5-4 to TRBJ2-7; TRBD1 matches at 8 bases. Germline CDR1 reads SGHNT; CDR2 reads YYREEE (reference sequence). This CDR3 is 16 amino acids long. The V gene end was trimmed by 5 bases and the J gene end by 5 bases; junction bases not matched to a gene: 15. CDR3 coding DNA: TGTGCCAGCAGGATCCAGGGGACAGGCATTGGGGACGAGCAGTACTTC. It translates to CASRIQGTGIGDEQYF. The whole variable domain, remainder taken from reference TRBV5-4 and TRBJ2-7, is ETGVTQSPTHLIKTRGQQVTLRCSSQSGHNTVSWYQQALGQGPQFIFQYYREEENGRGNFPPRFSGLQFPNYSSELNVNALELDDSALYLCASRIQGTGIGDEQYFGPGTRLTVT.

This clone appeared once. This chain links TRBV5-6 with TRBJ2-1; D is perhaps TRBD2 (7 bases). In germline, CDR1 is SGHDT, CDR2 YYEEEE. The CDR3 consists of 17 residues. Trimming shortened V by 4 bases and J by 5 bases, and 22 bases separated the two germline ends. CDR3 in DNA: TGTGCCAGCAGCCTCATAGGGGCGGGGGCTAGCCACAATGAGCAGTTCTTC. Amino acid sequence: CASSLIGAGASHNEQFF. The whole variable domain, remainder taken from reference TRBV5-6 and TRBJ2-1, is DAGVTQSPTHLIKTRGQQVTLRCSPKSGHDTVSWYQQALGQGPQFIFQYYEEEERQRGNFPDRFSGHQFPNYSSELNVNALLLGDSALYLCASSLIGAGASHNEQFFGPGTRLTVL.

V usage is TRBV6-6 and J usage is TRBJ1-2, with D possibly being TRBD1 (6 bases). CDR1 MNHNY and CDR2 SVGAGI come from the germline V gene (reference sequence). V dropped 4 bases and J dropped 12 bases, with 12 bases sitting between them. CDR3 length: 11 amino acids. The CDR3, as DNA: TGTGCCAGCAGTTCCGGACAGTGGGACACCTTC. Amino acid sequence: CASSSGQWDTF.

The chain links TRBV5-1 to TRBJ1-3, with D tentatively TRBD1 (6 bases). The V gene lost 4 bases and the J gene lost 2 bases, with 13 bases spanning the gap. The CDR3 covers 15 residues. The V gene's germline CDR1 is SGHRS and CDR2 YFSETQ. DNA of the CDR3: TGCGCCAGCAGCCTGTCCGGGACAACTGGAAACACCATATATTTT. It translates to CASSLSGTTGNTIYF.

The V gene is TRBV4-3, the J gene TRBJ2-5; D unresolved. CDR1 is LGHNA, CDR2 YSLEER, per germline. V lost 2 bases and J lost 4, with 5 bases in between. The length of the CDR3 is 12 residues. Here the CDR3 DNA reads TGCGCCAGCAGCCAATCTTCAGAGACCCAGTACTTC. It is translated as CASSQSSETQYF.

The CDR3 spells CAISPDQNIQYF. DNA for the CDR3: TGTGCCATTAGCCCCGATCAAAACATTCAGTACTTC. V usage is TRBV10-3 and J usage is TRBJ2-4; unclear D gene. From germline, CDR1 is ENHRY and CDR2 SYGVKD. The V gene lost 9 bases and the J gene lost 5 bases, with 11 bases spanning the gap. The CDR3 spans 12 residues.